The present T cell receptor beta chain was sequenced within a study of T cells in Graves' hyperthyroidism and ophthalmopathy. Using RNA transcripts as the source, TCR beta CDR3 regions were amplified. The TCR CDR3 was amplified in a first-round RT-PCR using the HTBI primer set. TCRdb independently ran MiXCR on the multiplex PCR reads; one entry per CDR3 protein. The sample includes under 450,000 distinct CDR3 sequences, approximately 14% of them seen just once. This CDR3 is built from 16 residues. The V gene lost 7 bases and the J gene lost 1 base, with 14 bases spanning the gap. Germline V gene data show CDR1 as MNHNS and CDR2 as SASEGT.

The source of this sequence is a young woman with Graves' hyperthyroidism. V is TRBV6-1 and J is TRBJ1-6, with a possible D match to TRBD1 (6 bases). The sequenced material came from blood. CDR3 DNA sequence: TGTGCCAGCAAGGGACACGTAGCGTCCTATAATTCACCCCTCCACTTT. This codes for CASKGHVASYNSPLHF.